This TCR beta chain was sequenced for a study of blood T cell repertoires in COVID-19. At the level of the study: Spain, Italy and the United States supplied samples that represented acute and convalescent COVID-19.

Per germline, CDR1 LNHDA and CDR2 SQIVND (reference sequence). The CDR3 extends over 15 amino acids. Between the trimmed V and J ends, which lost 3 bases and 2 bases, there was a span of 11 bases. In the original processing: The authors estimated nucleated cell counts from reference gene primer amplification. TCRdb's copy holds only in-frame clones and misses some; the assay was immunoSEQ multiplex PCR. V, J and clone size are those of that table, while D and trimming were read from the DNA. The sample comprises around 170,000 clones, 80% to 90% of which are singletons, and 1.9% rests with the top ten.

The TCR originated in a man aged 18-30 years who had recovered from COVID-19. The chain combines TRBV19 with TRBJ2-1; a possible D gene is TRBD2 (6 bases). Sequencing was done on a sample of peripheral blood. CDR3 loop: CASSIEGTAYNEQFF. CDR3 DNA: TGTGCCAGTAGTATCGAAGGGACTGCCTACAATGAGCAGTTCTTC.